The next 20 T cell receptor beta chains were all read from a single sample in a study of T cell responses to AZD1222 COVID-19 vaccine (dated by TCRdb to the early 2020s). The library was made by the immunoSEQ multiplex PCR assay. TCRdb provides this immuneACCESS table in a form limited to in-frame rearrangements. Some clones are lacking; in checked studies, under half of them reflect an unresolved V gene, and why the rest are absent is not known. For this sample there are around 150,000 clones; approximately 88% appear just once. Jointly, the top ten make up around 2.3% of the sample. According to the study, the label for this sample's time point signals: baseline before first vaccination. Sequencing used peripheral blood, obtained on day 0 of AZD1222 vaccination. These receptors originate from an adult in good health.

The chain is built from TRBV11-1 and TRBJ2-7; no clear D gene. The ends were cut back, 3 bases at V and 5 bases at J, with 14 bases in the middle. Germline CDR1 reads SGHAT; CDR2 reads FQDESV (reference sequence). The CDR3 totals 14 residues. The CDR3 DNA is TGTGCCAGCAGCTTGAATAGGCAGCTCCACGAGCAGTACTTC. It is translated as CASSLNRQLHEQYF. The complete variable domain, with remaining parts taken from reference TRBV11-1 and TRBJ2-7, reads EAEVAQSPRYKITEKSQAVAFWCDPISGHATLYWYRQILGQGPELLVQFQDESVVDDSQLPKDRFSAERLKGVDSTLKIQPAELGDSAMYLCASSLNRQLHEQYFGPGTRLTVT.

This chain links TRBV28 with TRBJ2-2; TRBD2 matches 10 bases. The CDR3 has 16 amino acids. The V gene's germline CDR1 is MDHEN and CDR2 SYDVKM. V lost 1 base to trimming and J lost 4 bases; unmatched junction nucleotides: 3. The CDR3 here is CASSLLASGSTGELFF. In nucleotides, the CDR3 is TGTGCCAGCAGTTTATTGGCTAGCGGGAGCACCGGGGAGCTGTTTTTT.

This chain joins TRBV4-1 and TRBJ1-3; a weak D match, TRBD1 (5 bases). The CDR3 consists of 15 residues. Germline-derived CDR1 and CDR2 are MGHRA and YSYEKL. The ends were cut back, 4 bases at V and 0 bases at J, with 10 bases in the middle. This CDR3 is CASSPRDRSGNTIYF. The DNA of the CDR3 is TGCGCCAGCAGCCCGAGGGACCGCTCTGGAAACACCATATATTTT.

The V call is TRBV11-3, the J call TRBJ2-7; 9 bases agree with TRBD1. The CDR3 is made up of 16 amino acids. The germline CDR1 and CDR2 sequences are SGHNT and YENEEA. Unmatched junction bases numbered 8, after V lost 5 bases and J lost 0 bases. Here the CDR3 DNA reads TGTGCCAGCAGCATCTTTCGGACAGGGGTCTCCTACGAGCAGTACTTC. Translated, it gives CASSIFRTGVSYEQYF.

CDR3 loop: CASSIGTANTEAFF. CDR3 nucleotide sequence: TGCGCCAGCAGCATCGGGACGGCGAACACTGAAGCTTTCTTT. This chain links TRBV5-1 with TRBJ1-1; D may be TRBD1 (5 bases). The CDR3 covers 14 residues. Trimming pared 4 bases from V and 1 base from J, leaving 11 bases between. The germline gives CDR1 SGHRS, CDR2 YFSETQ.

This clone was seen a single time. The rearrangement uses TRBV19 and TRBJ2-2; the match to TRBD1 covers 9 bases. Trimming took 5 bases from V and 3 from J; bases not matched to a gene: 7. CDR3 length equals 16 residues. CDR1 is LNHDA, CDR2 SQIVND, per germline (reference sequence). In nucleotides, the CDR3 is TGTGCCAGTAGTCTCCGGACAGGGGCGGACACCGGGGAGCTGTTTTTT. Translated, it gives CASSLRTGADTGELFF.

The V and J genes are TRBV19 and TRBJ1-6; D gene unclear. The V gene lost 1 base and the J gene lost 10 bases, with 5 bases spanning the gap. The germline V gene has CDR1 LNHDA and CDR2 SQIVND (reference sequence). The CDR3 has 12 amino acids. The chain's CDR3 is CASSIGESPLHF. Written as DNA, the CDR3 is TGTGCCAGTAGTATAGGGGAATCACCCCTCCACTTT.

This chain connects TRBV15 to TRBJ2-7; 7 positions match TRBD1. CDR1 and CDR2 from the germline V gene are LNHNV and YYDKDF (reference sequence). After removal of 4 bases from V and 3 bases from J, the junction contained 6 bases not matched to a gene. CDR3 length equals 14 residues. In DNA form, the CDR3 reads TGTGCCACCAGCACAGGTGGGACAGTCTACGAGCAGTACTTC. This encodes CATSTGGTVYEQYF.

The chain has TRBV28 and TRBJ2-7; TRBD1 matches at 8 bases. This CDR3 contains 15 residues. The V and J ends lost 6 bases and 5 bases, in that order; junction bases with no gene match: 12. Germline loops: CDR1 MDHEN, CDR2 SYDVKM. The CDR3 DNA follows: TGTGCCAGCAGCTACGGACAGGGAAATCGGAACGAGCAGTACTTC. Translating gives CASSYGQGNRNEQYF.

The chain is built from TRBV2 and TRBJ1-4; 7 bases are shared with TRBD1. Losses at the gene ends were 5 bases for V and 7 bases for J; bases not matched to a gene: 7. The CDR3 has 14 residues. Germline values: CDR1 SNHLY, CDR2 FYNNEI. CDR3 coding DNA: TGTGCCAGCAGTACCGGGACAGCCGTTGAAAAACTGTTTTTT. It translates to CASSTGTAVEKLFF.

The chain uses TRBV2 and TRBJ2-2; D might be TRBD1 (5 bases). Trimming cost V 4 bases and J 5 bases, with 8 bases left between them. CDR3 length: 13 residues. Germline lookup yields CDR1 SNHLY and CDR2 FYNNEI. The CDR3 coding sequence is TGTGCCAGCAGTGGGACACGAACCGGGGAGCTGTTTTTT. This gives the protein CASSGTRTGELFF.

The genes are TRBV3-1 (or the pseudogene TRBV3-2) and TRBJ2-1, with a weak D call TRBD2 (6 bases). The CDR3 runs 14 residues. The V end lost 1 base, the J end lost 9 bases, and 13 bases lay between the germline ends. Germline lookup yields CDR1 LGHDT and CDR2 YNNKEL (reference sequence). CDR3 DNA sequence: TGTGCCAGCAGCCAAGTTCTGGTCGGGGGTGAGCAGTTCTTC. This encodes CASSQVLVGGEQFF.

A note on this clone: In the same sample, other DNA sequences code for this CDR3. The chain is built from TRBV7-9 and TRBJ2-7; TRBD2 matches 7 bases. Germline-derived CDR1 and CDR2 are SEHNR and FQNEAQ (reference sequence). The CDR3 covers 14 residues. J lost 0 bases, V lost 3 bases, and 2 bases had no gene match. CDR3 in amino acids: CASSFGGSSYEQYF. For the CDR3, the DNA is TGTGCCAGCAGCTTCGGGGGGTCCTCCTACGAGCAGTACTTC.

The chain carries TRBV18 and TRBJ2-7; possible D gene TRBD2, 6 bases. Germline-derived CDR1 and CDR2 are KGHSH and LQKENI. V gave up 4 bases and J gave up 4 bases, with 14 bases separating them. The CDR3 loop spans 14 amino acids. DNA of the CDR3: TGTGCCAGCTCACTTGGATCGGGAGTTTACGAGCAGTACTTC. Encoded protein: CASSLGSGVYEQYF.

The gene calls are TRBV20-1 and TRBJ2-1; D is uncertain. Germline V gene sequence: CDR1 DFQATT, CDR2 SNEGSKA (reference sequence). The CDR3 is 14 residues long. V dropped 3 bases and J dropped 3 bases, with 12 bases sitting between them. CDR3 in DNA: TGCAGTGCTAGTTCTCCAGGAATCTACAATGAGCAGTTCTTC. Translation gives CSASSPGIYNEQFF.

The genes are TRBV10-3 and TRBJ2-3; 7 bases are a match to TRBD2. The CDR3 sequence is 14 residues long. After removal of 3 bases from V and 5 bases from J, the junction contained 5 bases not matched to a gene. Germline V lookup: CDR1 ENHRY, CDR2 SYGVKD. CDR3 coding DNA: TGTGCCATCAGTGATGAGGCTAGCGGAGATACGCAGTATTTT. Encoded protein: CAISDEASGDTQYF.

This chain joins TRBV24-1 and TRBJ2-1; TRBD2 is a possible D gene (6 bases). The ends were cut back, 10 bases at V and 5 bases at J, with 17 bases in the middle. The germline gives CDR1 KGHDR, CDR2 SFDVKD. The CDR3 has 14 amino acids. The CDR3 spells CATGTPKVDNEQFF. CDR3 DNA sequence: TGTGCCACTGGGACTCCGAAAGTGGACAATGAGCAGTTCTTC.

The gene calls are TRBV4-1 and TRBJ1-4, with 7 bases identical to TRBD1. Per germline, CDR1 MGHRA and CDR2 YSYEKL. The length of the CDR3 is 19 residues. Losses at the gene ends were 6 bases for V and 2 bases for J; bases not matched to a gene: 18. CDR3 sequence (DNA): TGCGCCAGCAGACGCGAAGATATTGAGGGGGCGCGGACTAATGAAAAACTGTTTTTT. Translating it yields CASRREDIEGARTNEKLFF.

This chain links TRBV7-8 with TRBJ2-2; tentatively, D is TRBD2 (6 bases). Germline V lookup: CDR1 SGHVS, CDR2 FQNEAQ. V shed 0 bases and J shed 7 bases, with 15 bases lying between them. CDR3 size: 16 residues. In nucleotides, the CDR3 is TGTGCCAGCAGCTTAGCGGGACTGGGGGTAGGCGGGGAGCTGTTTTTT. Protein: CASSLAGLGVGGELFF.

The V call is TRBV19, the J call TRBJ2-3; 11 bases match TRBD2. The CDR3 consists of 17 residues. Germline V CDR1 and CDR2: LNHDA, SQIVND (reference sequence). Losses at the gene ends were 1 base for V and 1 base for J; bases not matched to a gene: 4. This chain's CDR3 is CASSIVKTSGGTDTQYF. The CDR3 nucleotides are TGTGCCAGTAGTATAGTAAAGACTAGCGGGGGCACAGATACGCAGTATTTT. Using reference TRBV19 and TRBJ2-3 for the parts outside the CDR3, the full variable domain is DGGITQSPKYLFRKEGQNVTLSCEQNLNHDAMYWYRQDPGQGLRLIYYSQIVNDFQKGDIAEGYSVSREKKESFPLTVTSAQKNPTAFYLCASSIVKTSGGTDTQYFGPGTRLTVL.